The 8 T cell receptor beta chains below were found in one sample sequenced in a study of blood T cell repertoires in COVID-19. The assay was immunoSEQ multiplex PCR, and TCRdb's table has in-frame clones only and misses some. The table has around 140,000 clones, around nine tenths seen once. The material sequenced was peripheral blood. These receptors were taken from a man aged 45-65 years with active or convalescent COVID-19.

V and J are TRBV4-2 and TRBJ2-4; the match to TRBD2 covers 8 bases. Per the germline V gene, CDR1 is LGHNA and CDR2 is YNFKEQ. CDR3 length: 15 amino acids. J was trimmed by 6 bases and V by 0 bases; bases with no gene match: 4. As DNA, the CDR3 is TGTGCCAGCAGCCAAGATCCGGGGGGGCGAAACATTCAGTACTTC. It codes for CASSQDPGGRNIQYF.

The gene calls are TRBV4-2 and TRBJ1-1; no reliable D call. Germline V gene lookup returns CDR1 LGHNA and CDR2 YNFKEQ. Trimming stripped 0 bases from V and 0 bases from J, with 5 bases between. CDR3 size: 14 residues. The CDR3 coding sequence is TGTGCCAGCAGCCAAGATTCCATGAACACTGAAGCTTTCTTT. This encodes CASSQDSMNTEAFF.

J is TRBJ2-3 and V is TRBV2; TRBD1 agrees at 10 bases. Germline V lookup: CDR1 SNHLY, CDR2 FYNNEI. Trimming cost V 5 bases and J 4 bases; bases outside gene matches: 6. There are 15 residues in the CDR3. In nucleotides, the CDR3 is TGTGCCAGCAGTCGACAGGGGGCTGGGGCAGATACGCAGTATTTT. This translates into CASSRQGAGADTQYF.

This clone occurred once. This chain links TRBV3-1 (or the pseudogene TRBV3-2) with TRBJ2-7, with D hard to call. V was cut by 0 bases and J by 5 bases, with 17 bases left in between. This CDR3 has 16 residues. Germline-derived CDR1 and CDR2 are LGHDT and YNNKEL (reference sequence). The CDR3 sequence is CASSQDSSRVADEQYF. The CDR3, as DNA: TGTGCCAGCAGCCAAGATTCGTCCCGGGTCGCGGACGAGCAGTACTTC.

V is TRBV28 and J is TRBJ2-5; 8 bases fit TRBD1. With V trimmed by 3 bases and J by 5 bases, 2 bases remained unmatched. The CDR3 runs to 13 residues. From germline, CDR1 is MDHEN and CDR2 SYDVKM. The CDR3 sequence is CASSFGDRETQYF. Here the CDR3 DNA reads TGTGCCAGCAGTTTTGGGGACAGGGAGACCCAGTACTTC.

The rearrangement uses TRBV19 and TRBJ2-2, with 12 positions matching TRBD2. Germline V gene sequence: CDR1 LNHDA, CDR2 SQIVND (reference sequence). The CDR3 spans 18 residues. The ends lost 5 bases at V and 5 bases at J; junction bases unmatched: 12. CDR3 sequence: CASSLPLAGGLTTGELFF. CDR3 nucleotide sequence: TGTGCCAGTAGTCTCCCGCTAGCGGGAGGGCTGACTACCGGGGAGCTGTTTTTT.

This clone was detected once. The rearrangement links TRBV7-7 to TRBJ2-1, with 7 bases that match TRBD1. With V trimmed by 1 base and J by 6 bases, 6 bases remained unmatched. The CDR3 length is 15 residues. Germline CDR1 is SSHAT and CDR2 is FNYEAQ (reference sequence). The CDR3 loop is CASSLGVGTANEQFF. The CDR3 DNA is TGTGCCAGCAGCTTAGGGGTCGGGACAGCCAATGAGCAGTTCTTC.

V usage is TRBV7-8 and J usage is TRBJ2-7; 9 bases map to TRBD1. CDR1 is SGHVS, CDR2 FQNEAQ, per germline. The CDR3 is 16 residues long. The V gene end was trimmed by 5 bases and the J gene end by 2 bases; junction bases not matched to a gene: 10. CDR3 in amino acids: CASSTHGTGIPYEQYF. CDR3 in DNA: TGTGCCAGCAGCACCCACGGGACAGGGATACCCTACGAGCAGTACTTC.